The 23 T cell receptor beta chains presented below share a single source sample, sequenced in a study of shared clonotypes between healthy human individuals. TCRdb's copy holds only in-frame clones and misses some; the assay was immunoSEQ multiplex PCR. The sample yields about 590,000 clones, about 95% seen once. The naive CD8 subset, CD45RO-negative cells positively selected for CCR7, excluded terminally differentiated effector memory CD45RA+ cells. Sequencing was done on a sample of naive CD8+ T cells sorted from blood. The receptors were gathered from a woman aged 25 to 39 in good health.

The chain employs TRBV27 and TRBJ2-7; possible D gene TRBD1, 6 bases. This CDR3 has 16 residues. Germline assignment: CDR1 MNHEY and CDR2 SMNVEV (reference sequence). V gave up 2 bases and J gave up 3 bases, with 17 bases separating them. CDR3 nucleotides: TGTGCCAGCAGTTTACTCCGACAGGTGGGAGTCTACGAGCAGTACTTC. It translates to CASSLLRQVGVYEQYF.

The chain employs TRBV9 and TRBJ1-1; D not certain. Trimming took 7 bases from V and 1 from J, leaving 11 bases between them. There are 13 residues in the CDR3. Germline loops: CDR1 SGDLS, CDR2 YYNGEE. The CDR3 region has the DNA TGTGCCAGCGAAACAGAAGGGAACACTGAAGCTTTCTTT. Protein: CASETEGNTEAFF. The whole variable domain, filled in from reference TRBV9 and TRBJ1-1, reads DSGVTQTPKHLITATGQRVTLRCSPRSGDLSVYWYQQSLDQGLQFLIQYYNGEERAKGNILERFSAQQFPDLHSELNLSSLELGDSALYFCASETEGNTEAFFGQGTRLTVV.

The chain joins TRBV6-5 to TRBJ1-4; the D is unclear. Germline V gives CDR1 MNHEY, CDR2 SVGAGI. The CDR3 has 14 residues. The germline V and J ends were trimmed by 0 bases and 12 bases, with 14 bases remaining between them. Here the CDR3 reads CASSYSLSWEELFF. The DNA for the CDR3 is TGTGCCAGCAGTTACTCCCTGAGCTGGGAGGAACTGTTTTTT.

J is TRBJ2-1 and V is TRBV6-1; D is perhaps TRBD2 (6 bases). CDR3 size: 13 residues. The V end lost 0 bases, the J end lost 16 bases, and 16 bases lay between the germline ends. Germline V gives CDR1 MNHNS, CDR2 SASEGT. CDR3 coding DNA: TGTGCCAGCAGTGAAGCGCTAACGGGAGCCACTTTCTTC. Its protein product is CASSEALTGATFF.

Of note for this clone: The sample holds other DNA sequences that translate to the same CDR3. V and J are TRBV27 and TRBJ1-4; D is uncertain. Between the trimmed V and J ends, which lost 3 bases and 3 bases, there was a span of 8 bases. The CDR3 spans 14 residues. CDR1 is MNHEY, CDR2 SMNVEV, per germline (reference sequence). CDR3: CASSLLGPNEKLFF. The CDR3, as DNA: TGTGCCAGCAGTTTGTTGGGCCCTAATGAAAAACTGTTTTTT.

The chain combines TRBV28 with TRBJ2-7, with D perhaps given as TRBD1 or TRBD2 (5 bases each). This CDR3 contains 11 residues. The V end lost 5 bases, the J end lost 6 bases, and 8 bases lay between the germline ends. Germline values: CDR1 MDHEN, CDR2 SYDVKM. CDR3 DNA sequence: TGTGCCAGCAGTCGAGGGGTCGAGCAGTACTTC. Translated, it gives CASSRGVEQYF.

This clone was picked up one time. The V gene is TRBV29-1, the J gene TRBJ2-7; tentatively, D is TRBD1 (6 bases). V lost 5 bases to trimming and J lost 2 bases, with 13 bases between them. Germline assignment: CDR1 SQVTM and CDR2 ANQGSEA. The length of the CDR3 is 13 residues. CDR3 bases: TGCAGCGTTACGACAGGCCAAACCTACGAGCAGTACTTC. Residues: CSVTTGQTYEQYF.

The V call is TRBV27, the J call TRBJ2-1; TRBD2 aligns across 8 bases. CDR1 and CDR2 from the germline V gene are MNHEY and SMNVEV (reference sequence). CDR3 length equals 12 residues. The J segment lost 6 bases and the V segment lost 6 bases, leaving 1 base of the junction unmatched. The DNA for the CDR3 is TGTGCCAGCAGCCGGGGGGGCAATGAGCAGTTCTTC. Translated: CASSRGGNEQFF.

J is TRBJ1-1 and V is TRBV27, with 9 bases fitting TRBD1. The CDR3 spans 15 residues. Germline CDR1 MNHEY, CDR2 SMNVEV (reference sequence). V dropped 4 bases and J dropped 11; count of bases not matched to a gene: 14. The CDR3 protein is CASSSQDRGPFFAFF. The CDR3, as DNA: TGTGCCAGCAGTTCCCAGGACAGGGGCCCATTTTTCGCTTTCTTT.

V gene TRBV28 combines with J gene TRBJ2-1; 8 bases are shared with TRBD2. Looked up from germline, CDR1 is MDHEN and CDR2 is SYDVKM. The CDR3 has 15 residues. Germline trimming cut 7 bases from V and 3 bases from J; bases unmatched to any gene: 8. The CDR3 region has the DNA TGTGCCAGCACTAAGCGGGAGAGGTACTACAATGAGCAGTTCTTC. Translated: CASTKRERYYNEQFF.

The rearrangement joins TRBV11-3 to TRBJ2-5; 9 nucleotides align to TRBD2. V shed 7 bases, J shed 0 bases, and the junction held 9 bases outside the gene matches. The germline V gene has CDR1 SGHNT and CDR2 YENEEA. There are 16 residues in the CDR3. CDR3 coding DNA: TGTGCCAGCATCGATATAGCGGGAGTTTACCAAGAGACCCAGTACTTC. This codes for CASIDIAGVYQETQYF.

This chain uses TRBV2 with TRBJ1-5; D might be TRBD1 (5 bases). V shed 0 bases and J shed 7 bases, with 19 bases lying between them. Germline CDR1 and CDR2: SNHLY and FYNNEI. This CDR3 has 17 residues. The CDR3 DNA is TGTGCCAGCAGTGAAGCCTGGATTCGAGGGGTAGTACAGCCCCAGCATTTT. This sequence encodes CASSEAWIRGVVQPQHF. The full variable domain, in which reference TRBV2 and TRBJ1-5 provide the parts outside the CDR3, is EPEVTQTPSHQVTQMGQEVILRCVPISNHLYFYWYRQILGQKVEFLVSFYNNEISEKSEIFDDQFSVERPDGSNFTLKIRSTKLEDSAMYFCASSEAWIRGVVQPQHFGDGTRLSIL.

The V gene is TRBV7-9, the J gene TRBJ2-7, with D maybe TRBD2 (5 bases). The V gene's germline CDR1 is SEHNR and CDR2 FQNEAQ (reference sequence). Trimming took off 8 bases at V and 2 bases at J, with 19 bases between the two ends. The CDR3 length is 15 residues. CDR3 nucleotides: TGTGCCAGCGCCGCCCCCGCCGGGGTAACCTACGAGCAGTACTTC. As protein: CASAAPAGVTYEQYF. Looking up the rest from reference TRBV7-9 and TRBJ2-7 gives the full variable domain: DTGVSQNPRHKITKRGQNVTFRCDPISEHNRLYWYRQTLGQGPEFLTYFQNEAQLEKSRLLSDRFSAERPKGSFSTLEIQRTEQGDSAMYLCASAAPAGVTYEQYFGPGTRLTVT.

The chain links TRBV15 to TRBJ1-2; D may be TRBD1 (6 bases). Trimming removed 4 bases at V and 2 bases at J, with 20 bases between. Germline lookup yields CDR1 LNHNV and CDR2 YYDKDF (reference sequence). The CDR3 contains 17 residues. This CDR3 reads CATSNFAGTPLNYGYTF. CDR3 sequence (DNA): TGTGCCACCAGCAATTTCGCCGGGACACCTTTGAACTATGGCTACACCTTC.

This chain connects TRBV19 to TRBJ2-5; possibly TRBD1 or TRBD2 for D (5 bases each). The DNA end is more similar to TRBJ2-7, so the J call may be wrong. The CDR3 runs 14 residues. CDR1 and CDR2 (germline): LNHDA, SQIVND (reference sequence). CDR3 in amino acids: CASSRGGSYYEQYF. The DNA for the CDR3 is TGTGCCAGTAGTAGGGGCGGGTCGTACTACGAGCAGTACTTC.

CDR3 sequence reads: CASSLLGTSNYGYTF. As DNA, the CDR3 is TGTGCCAGCAGCCTGCTTGGGACGTCTAACTATGGCTACACCTTC. The chain joins TRBV5-6 to TRBJ1-2, with a weak D call TRBD1 (5 bases). Germline-derived CDR1 and CDR2 are SGHDT and YYEEEE. The CDR3 extends over 15 amino acids. Trimming removed 4 bases from V and 0 bases from J, with 13 bases in between. Based on the CDR3 plus reference TRBV5-6 and TRBJ1-2, the full variable domain is DAGVTQSPTHLIKTRGQQVTLRCSPKSGHDTVSWYQQALGQGPQFIFQYYEEEERQRGNFPDRFSGHQFPNYSSELNVNALLLGDSALYLCASSLLGTSNYGYTFGSGTRLTVV.

This chain uses TRBV27 with TRBJ2-3; weak D call: TRBD2 (6 bases). Trimming took off 8 bases at V and 5 bases at J, with 17 bases between the two ends. In germline, CDR1 is MNHEY, CDR2 SMNVEV (reference sequence). This CDR3 region has 14 residues. The DNA of the CDR3 is TGTGCCAGCGGTCTGGCGGGATTAATAGATACGCAGTATTTT. This translates into CASGLAGLIDTQYF.

The chain recombines TRBV7-8 with TRBJ2-2; 15 nucleotides align to TRBD2. Germline V gene lookup returns CDR1 SGHVS and CDR2 FQNEAQ. The CDR3 contains 20 residues. Trimming at V came to 3 bases and at J to 1 base, leaving 9 bases not matched to a gene. CDR3 loop: CASSFQGLAGGPGNTGELFF. The CDR3, as DNA: TGTGCCAGCAGCTTTCAAGGACTAGCGGGAGGGCCGGGGAACACCGGGGAGCTGTTTTTT.

This clone is a singleton in its sample. The CDR3 region is CASSQDPDEQYF. The CDR3 bases are TGCGCCAGCAGCCAAGATCCCGACGAGCAGTACTTC. The rearrangement uses TRBV4-1 and TRBJ2-7; D remains unclear. Trimming took off 0 bases at V and 5 bases at J, with 5 bases between the two ends. Germline lookup yields CDR1 MGHRA and CDR2 YSYEKL. CDR3 length: 12 residues.

The rearrangement uses TRBV19 and TRBJ2-7, with 10 positions matching TRBD1. Unmatched junction bases numbered 2, after V lost 5 bases and J lost 1 base. The CDR3 contains 14 residues. The germline V gene encodes CDR1 LNHDA and CDR2 SQIVND (reference sequence). CDR3 sequence: CASSWTGGSYEQYF. CDR3 coding DNA: TGTGCCAGTAGTTGGACAGGGGGATCCTACGAGCAGTACTTC. Looking up the rest from reference TRBV19 and TRBJ2-7 gives the full variable domain: DGGITQSPKYLFRKEGQNVTLSCEQNLNHDAMYWYRQDPGQGLRLIYYSQIVNDFQKGDIAEGYSVSREKKESFPLTVTSAQKNPTAFYLCASSWTGGSYEQYFGPGTRLTVT.

V and J are TRBV19 and TRBJ2-7; D is perhaps TRBD1 or TRBD2 (5 bases each). CDR1 LNHDA and CDR2 SQIVND come from the germline V gene (reference sequence). CDR3 length equals 15 residues. With 1 base removed from V and 3 bases from J, the gap between germline ends came to 13 bases. CDR3 sequence: CASSIGDPTYYEQYF. DNA for the CDR3: TGTGCCAGTAGTATAGGGGACCCAACTTACTACGAGCAGTACTTC.

This clone was seen once. The rearrangement uses TRBV5-4 and TRBJ2-3; D is perhaps TRBD2 (6 bases). Trimming shortened V by 5 bases and J by 10 bases, and 17 bases separated the two germline ends. This CDR3 has 13 residues. Germline V gene lookup returns CDR1 SGHNT and CDR2 YYREEE (reference sequence). CDR3 region: CASSSSDSGSQYF. The CDR3 coding sequence is TGTGCCAGCAGTTCGTCTGACAGCGGGTCGCAGTATTTT.

This chain uses TRBV28 with TRBJ1-2; D call uncertain. V lost 7 bases and J lost 5, with 20 bases in between. Germline V gene sequence: CDR1 MDHEN, CDR2 SYDVKM. The CDR3 has 15 amino acids. This CDR3 reads CASTPSRRVGYGYTF. DNA for the CDR3: TGTGCCAGCACCCCCTCCAGGCGGGTTGGGTATGGCTACACCTTC.